The present entry profiles one T cell receptor (beta chain) with its context. Its antigen remains unknown. The source of the sample is a study of identical twins. Study findings and constraints: Monozygotic twin pairs showed more out-of-frame TCR alpha sharing than models estimated. Because invariant MAIT and iNKT cells could be present, zero-insertion analyses could be partly confounded.

TCRdb recomputed calls from the 5' RACE reads with MiXCR, one row per CDR3 protein. This table holds 1.5 million to 2 million distinct CDR3 sequences, about 31% found once. The germline gives CDR1 SEHNR, CDR2 FQNEAQ (reference sequence). Unmatched junction bases numbered 6, after V lost 5 bases and J lost 2 bases. CDR3 length: 15 amino acids. This chain uses TRBV7-9 with TRBJ2-1, with 7 nucleotides matching TRBD1. The receptor was isolated from a newborn girl in good health. Material: cord blood. CDR3 sequence reads: CASSPTGTAYNEQFF. Written as DNA, the CDR3 is TGTGCCAGCAGCCCAACCGGGACAGCCTACAATGAGCAGTTCTTC. The whole variable domain, filled in from reference TRBV7-9 and TRBJ2-1, reads DTGVSQNPRHKITKRGQNVTFRCDPISEHNRLYWYRQTLGQGPEFLTYFQNEAQLEKSRLLSDRFSAERPKGSFSTLEIQRTEQGDSAMYLCASSPTGTAYNEQFFGPGTRLTVL.